A selection of T cell receptor beta chains follows, all from one sample in a study of vaccination and CD4 T cells after COVID-19. From the PCR reads, TCRdb called clonotypes with MiXCR, one entry per CDR3 protein. The profile covers 9,000 to 9,500 distinct CDR3 sequences, with roughly a third appearing a single time and 20% to 25% taken by the ten largest. Their antigen targets remain unknown. Sequencing used CD4+ T cells from blood, cultured in vitro. These receptors all stem from a human donor in good health. Both conserved end residues are part of each CDR3. The D gene is left open where the match is weak. Clone size, where shown, is once, few, many, or a class for clones that have expanded.

few	TRBV28	TRBD1	TRBJ1-5	TGTGCGGAACAGGGGTCCGGCAATCAGCCCCAGCATTTT	CAEQGSGNQPQHF
-	TRBV7-2	TRBD2	TRBJ2-5	TGTGCCAGCACCGTGTTAGCGGGAGGGGGAGAGACCCAGTACTTC	CASTVLAGGGETQYF
few	TRBV11-3	TRBD2	TRBJ2-1	TGTGCCAGCAGCTTAGGTAGCGGGGGCCGCAATGAGCAGTTCTTC	CASSLGSGGRNEQFF
-	TRBV11-2	-	TRBJ2-5	TGTGCCAGCAGCCTAGTCGGAGGGACCCAGTACTTC	CASSLVGGTQYF
-	TRBV12-3/TRBV12-4	-	TRBJ1-5	TGTGCCAGCAGTTTACAGGGCGGGCAGCCCCAGCATTTT	CASSLQGGQPQHF
few	TRBV6-1	-	TRBJ2-7	TGTGCCAATTCCGGAGGGGTCCGGTACGAGCAGTACTTC	CANSGGVRYEQYF
-	TRBV28	-	TRBJ1-2	TGTGCCAGCAGTTTAAGGCCTAACTATGGCTACACCTTC	CASSLRPNYGYTF
few	TRBV9	TRBD1	TRBJ1-6	TGTGCCAGCAGCGCCCACGGACAGGGGTCGAATTCACCCCTCCACTTT	CASSAHGQGSNSPLHF
-	TRBV19	TRBD1	TRBJ2-3	TGTGCCAGTAGTGGATCACAGGGGACGAAAGATACGCAGTATTTT	CASSGSQGTKDTQYF
few	TRBV6-2/TRBV6-3	TRBD2	TRBJ2-5	TGTGCCAGCAGTTTGGTAGCGGGACCGGGGGAGACCCAGTACTTC	CASSLVAGPGETQYF
-	TRBV7-3	-	TRBJ2-5	TGTGCCAGCAGCTTAACGATTCAAGAGACCCAGTACTTC	CASSLTIQETQYF
few	TRBV7-3	-	TRBJ2-5	TGTGCCAGCAGCTCAAACGGAGGGGGCCTCGGGACCCAGTACTTC	CASSSNGGGLGTQYF
few	TRBV28	-	TRBJ1-5	TGTGCCAGCATGGATGGGCAGATATATCAGCCCCAGCATTTT	CASMDGQIYQPQHF
-	TRBV5-1	-	TRBJ2-7	TGCGCCAGCAGCCTTGCCCCCCCACAGGGATTGACCTACGAGCAGTACTTC	CASSLAPPQGLTYEQYF
-	TRBV7-9	-	TRBJ1-1	TGTGCCAGCAGCTCAGCGCCCATGAACACTGAAGCTTTCTTT	CASSSAPMNTEAFF
-	TRBV28	TRBD2	TRBJ2-5	TGTGCCAGCAGTTTCTTAGTACTAGCGGTACAAGAGACCCAGTACTTC	CASSFLVLAVQETQYF
few	TRBV19	-	TRBJ1-2	TGTGCCAGTAGTGGGGCAGTCAGTCTCTATGGCTACACCTTC	CASSGAVSLYGYTF
-	TRBV27	-	TRBJ1-5	TGTGCCAGCAGTTTGCGTGGCAATCAGCCCCAGCATTTT	CASSLRGNQPQHF
-	TRBV2	TRBD2	TRBJ2-7	TGTGCCAGCAGTGAATTTAGCGGGAACTACGAGCAGTACTTC	CASSEFSGNYEQYF
-	TRBV6-7	TRBD2	TRBJ2-1	TGTGCCAGCAGTTACTCTAGCCATAGCGGGAGGCCGAGATATTACAATGAGCAGTTCTTC	CASSYSSHSGRPRYYNEQFF
-	TRBV20-1	TRBD1	TRBJ2-7	TGCAGTGCTCACTCCGCAGGGGGATACGAGCAGTACTTC	CSAHSAGGYEQYF
-	TRBV19	TRBD1	TRBJ1-1	TGTGCCAGTAGTATAGTGAGCAGGGGGCCGCAAGGGAACACTGAAGCTTTCTTT	CASSIVSRGPQGNTEAFF
-	TRBV11-2	-	TRBJ2-5	TGTGCCAGCAGCTTAGCGGAGACCCAGTACTTC	CASSLAETQYF
few	TRBV20-1	-	TRBJ2-3	TGCAGTGCTAGAGATATCAGGAGGTCAGATACGCAGTATTTT	CSARDIRRSDTQYF
-	TRBV27	-	TRBJ2-1	TGTGCCAGCGGGATACGGGGCGGACCCTACAATGAGCAGTTCTTC	CASGIRGGPYNEQFF
-	TRBV5-1	-	TRBJ1-2	TGCGCCAGCAGCTTGGGGGGCTCCTATGGCTACACCTTC	CASSLGGSYGYTF
-	TRBV7-2	TRBD2	TRBJ2-7	TGTGCCAGCAGCTTAGATTGGACTAGCCCCCACTACGAGCAGTACTTC	CASSLDWTSPHYEQYF
few	TRBV6-1	-	TRBJ1-2	TGTGCCAGCAGAGCCACAGGAGTTTTTGGCTACACCTTC	CASRATGVFGYTF
-	TRBV25-1	-	TRBJ2-2	TGTGCCAGCAGTGACTCTGCGTGGACCGGGGAGCTGTTTTTT	CASSDSAWTGELFF
few	TRBV27	-	TRBJ2-7	TGTGCCAGCAGGTCTTCCAGCGCTGCCTACGAGCAGTACTTC	CASRSSSAAYEQYF